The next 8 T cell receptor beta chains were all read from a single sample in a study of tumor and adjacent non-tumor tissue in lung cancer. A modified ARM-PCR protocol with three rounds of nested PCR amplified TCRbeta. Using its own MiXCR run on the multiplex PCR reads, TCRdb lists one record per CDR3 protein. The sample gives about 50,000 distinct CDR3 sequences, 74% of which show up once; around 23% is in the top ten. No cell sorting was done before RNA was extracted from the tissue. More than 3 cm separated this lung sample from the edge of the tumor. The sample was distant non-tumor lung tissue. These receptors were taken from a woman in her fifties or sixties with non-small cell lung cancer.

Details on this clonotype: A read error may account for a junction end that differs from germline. As DNA, the CDR3 is TGCAGCATTGAAGGGGAAGCAGGGAACACTGAAGCTTTCTTT. This gives the protein CSIEGEAGNTEAFF. V and J are TRBV29-1 and TRBJ1-1; maybe TRBD1 (5 bases). The germline V gene encodes CDR1 SQVTM and CDR2 ANQGSEA. CDR3 length equals 14 residues.

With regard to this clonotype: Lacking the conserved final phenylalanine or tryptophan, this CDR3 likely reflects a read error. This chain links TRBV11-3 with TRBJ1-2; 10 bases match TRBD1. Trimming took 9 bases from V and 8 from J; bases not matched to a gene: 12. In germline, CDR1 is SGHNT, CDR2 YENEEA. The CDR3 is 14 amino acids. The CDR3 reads CASSHGQGGFGYTI. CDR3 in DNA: TGTGCCAGTAGCCACGGACAGGGGGGGTTCGGCTACACCATC.

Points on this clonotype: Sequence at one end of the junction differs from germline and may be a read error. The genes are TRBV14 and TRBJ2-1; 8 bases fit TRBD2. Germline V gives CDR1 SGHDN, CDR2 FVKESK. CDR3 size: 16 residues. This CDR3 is CASNQESPGGPGEQFF. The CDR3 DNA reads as TGTGCCAGCAACCAAGAATCTCCGGGAGGGCCTGGCGAGCAGTTCTTC.

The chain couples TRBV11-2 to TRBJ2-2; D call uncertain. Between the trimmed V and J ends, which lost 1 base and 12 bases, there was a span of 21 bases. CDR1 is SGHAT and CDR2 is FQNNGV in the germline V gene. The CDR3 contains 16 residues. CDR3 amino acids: CASSLVLTAHTRKLFF. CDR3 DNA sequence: TGTGCCAGCAGCTTAGTATTGACGGCGCACACCAGGAAGCTGTTTTTT. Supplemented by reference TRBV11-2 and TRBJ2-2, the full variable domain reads EAGVAQSPRYKIIEKRQSVAFWCNPISGHATLYWYQQILGQGPKLLIQFQNNGVVDDSQLPKDRFSAERLKGVDSTLKIQPAKLEDSAVYLCASSLVLTAHTRKLFFGEGSRLTVL.

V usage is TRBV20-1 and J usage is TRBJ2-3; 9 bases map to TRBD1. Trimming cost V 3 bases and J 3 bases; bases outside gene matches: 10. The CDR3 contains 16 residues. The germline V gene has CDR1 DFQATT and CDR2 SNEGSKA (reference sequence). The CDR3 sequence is CSASFRDRVHTDTQYF. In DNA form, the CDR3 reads TGCAGTGCTAGCTTCCGGGACAGGGTGCATACAGATACGCAGTATTTT.

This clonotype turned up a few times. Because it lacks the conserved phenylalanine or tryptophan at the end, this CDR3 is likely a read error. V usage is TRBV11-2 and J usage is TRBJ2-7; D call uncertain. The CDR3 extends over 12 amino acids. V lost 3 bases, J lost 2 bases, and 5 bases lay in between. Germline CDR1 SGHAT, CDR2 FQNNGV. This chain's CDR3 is CASSFRPYEQYY. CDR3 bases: TGTGCCAGCAGCTTTCGGCCCTACGAGCAGTACTAC.

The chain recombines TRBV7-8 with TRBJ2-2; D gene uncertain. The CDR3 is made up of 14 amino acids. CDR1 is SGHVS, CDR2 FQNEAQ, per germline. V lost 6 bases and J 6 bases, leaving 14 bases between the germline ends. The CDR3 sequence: CASSRGRASGELFF. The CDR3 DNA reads TGTGCCAGCAGTCGAGGCCGGGCGTCCGGGGAGCTGTTTTTT. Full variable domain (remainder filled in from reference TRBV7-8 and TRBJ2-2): GAGVSQSPRYKVAKRGQDVALRCDPISGHVSLFWYQQALGQGPEFLTYFQNEAQLDKSGLPSDRFFAERPEGSVSTLKIQRTQQEDSAVYLCASSRGRASGELFFGEGSRLTVL.

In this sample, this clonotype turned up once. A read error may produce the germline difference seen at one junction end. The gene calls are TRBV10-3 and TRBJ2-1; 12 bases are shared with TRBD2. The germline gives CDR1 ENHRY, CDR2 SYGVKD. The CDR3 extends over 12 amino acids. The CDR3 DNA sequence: TGTGCCTCGGGGCTAGCGGGGGGGCGAACTATCTTC. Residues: CASGLAGGRTIF.